The next 11 T cell receptor beta chains were all read from a single sample in a study of a mutant IDH1 vaccine in newly diagnosed glioma. These receptors have no known antigen. Assay used: immunoSEQ multiplex PCR; TCRdb lists only in-frame clones, some missing. The table includes tens of thousands of clones, about 81% detected once. The sample's time point: week 23, last vaccination. Doses of 300 ug of mutant IDH1 20-mer peptide were given with topical imiquimod. The sequenced sample was PBMCs, obtained from a glioma patient whose treatment included an IDH1 peptide vaccine. The receptor source for this set is a woman between 40 and 50 years old with glioma. Some clones in this sample may be carry-over from other donors' samples.

The rearrangement joins TRBV5-1 to TRBJ1-1; 9 bases are shared with TRBD1. The CDR3 length is 16 residues. V was clipped by 0 bases and J by 4 bases; unmatched bases: 7. Germline V lookup: CDR1 SGHRS, CDR2 YFSETQ. CDR3 nucleotide sequence: TGCGCCAGCAGCTTGGGGGACAGGGTCGGGGGCACTGAAGCTTTCTTT. Protein sequence: CASSLGDRVGGTEAFF.

The chain joins TRBV9 to TRBJ2-2, with a tentative D call TRBD2 (6 bases). Looked up from germline, CDR1 is SGDLS and CDR2 is YYNGEE. This CDR3 is 19 amino acids long. The V and J ends lost 0 bases and 1 base respectively, with 19 bases between them. CDR3 region: CASSVAALASKWNTGELFF. The CDR3 nucleotides read TGTGCCAGCAGCGTAGCCGCCCTAGCGTCAAAATGGAACACCGGGGAGCTGTTTTTT.

The chain combines TRBV18 with TRBJ2-7; 10 nucleotides match TRBD2. V was clipped by 3 bases and J by 5 bases; unmatched bases: 10. Germline CDR1 is KGHSH and CDR2 is LQKENI. This CDR3 contains 16 residues. The CDR3: CASSPQGSGGADEQYF. The CDR3 region has the DNA TGTGCCAGCTCACCCCAGGGGAGCGGGGGGGCGGACGAGCAGTACTTC.

The V call is TRBV2, the J call TRBJ2-2, with D uncertain. Trimming took 2 bases from V and 4 from J, leaving 5 bases between them. CDR3 length: 13 residues. CDR1 SNHLY and CDR2 FYNNEI come from the germline V gene. In DNA form, the CDR3 reads TGTGCCAGCAGTGAAACGGTCACCGGGGAGCTGTTTTTT. It is translated as CASSETVTGELFF.

This chain connects TRBV5-8 to TRBJ1-1; perhaps TRBD1 as D (5 bases). The CDR3 is made up of 13 amino acids. V was shortened by 3 bases and J by 0 bases, with 6 bases between the two germline ends. Per the germline V gene, CDR1 is SGHTS and CDR2 is YDEGEE. The CDR3 nucleotides read TGTGCCAGCAGCTCAGGGTTGAACACTGAAGCTTTCTTT. This translates into CASSSGLNTEAFF.

The rearrangement uses TRBV13 and TRBJ2-7; tentatively, D is TRBD1 (6 bases). Germline CDR1 and CDR2: PRHDT and FYEKMQ (reference sequence). The CDR3 covers 14 residues. The V end lost 4 bases, the J end lost 0 bases, and 10 bases lay between the germline ends. The DNA of the CDR3 is TGTGCCAGCAGCTCCCGGGACAACTCCTACGAGCAGTACTTC. Translating it yields CASSSRDNSYEQYF.

This chain connects TRBV2 to TRBJ1-2; 7 nucleotides line up with TRBD1. The V and J ends lost 4 bases and 3 bases, in that order; junction bases with no gene match: 5. This CDR3 spans 14 amino acids. Germline V gene lookup returns CDR1 SNHLY and CDR2 FYNNEI. The CDR3 is CASSGRGTYYGYTF. The DNA for the CDR3 is TGTGCCAGCAGTGGCAGGGGGACCTACTATGGCTACACCTTC.

This clone was counted a few times. The chain couples TRBV29-1 to TRBJ1-2; TRBD1 matches at 10 bases. The CDR3 is made up of 11 amino acids. Germline V gene sequence: CDR1 SQVTM, CDR2 ANQGSEA. V shed 8 bases and J 8 bases; nucleotides not matched to a gene: 5. CDR3 sequence: CSMWTGGGYTF. DNA of the CDR3: TGCAGCATGTGGACAGGGGGAGGCTACACCTTC. Full variable domain (rest looked up from reference TRBV29-1 and TRBJ1-2): SAVISQKPSRDICQRGTSLTIQCQVDSQVTMMFWYRQQPGQSLTLIATANQGSEATYESGFVIDKFPISRPNLTFSTLTVSNMSPEDSSIYLCSMWTGGGYTFGSGTRLTVV.

This chain connects TRBV27 to TRBJ1-6, with D possibly matching TRBD1 (5 bases). The CDR3 has 14 amino acids. Trimming removed 6 bases at V and 5 bases at J, with 11 bases between. Germline CDR1 and CDR2: MNHEY and SMNVEV (reference sequence). CDR3 sequence: CASSPWGDNSPLHF. The CDR3 DNA reads TGTGCCAGCAGCCCCTGGGGGGATAATTCACCCCTCCACTTT.

This clone counts as medium-sized. The chain joins TRBV30 to TRBJ1-4; 7 nucleotides align to TRBD1. The V segment lost 8 bases and the J segment 6 bases; nucleotides outside the gene matches: 6. Germline V gene lookup returns CDR1 GTSNPN and CDR2 SVGIG (reference sequence). This CDR3 is built from 12 residues. For the CDR3, the DNA is TGTGCCGGTGAACAGGGGTATGAAAAACTGTTTTTT. Encoded protein: CAGEQGYEKLFF.

V usage is TRBV6-5 and J usage is TRBJ2-7, with TRBD1 matching over 7 bases. V was clipped by 4 bases and J by 1 base; unmatched bases: 1. Germline CDR1 is MNHEY and CDR2 is SVGAGI. This CDR3 contains 13 residues. CDR3 bases: TGTGCCAGCAGTTCGGGACAGTCCTACGAGCAGTACTTC. It specifies CASSSGQSYEQYF.